A single sample gave rise to the 12 T cell receptor beta chains below, sequenced in a study of blood T cell repertoires in COVID-19. Only in-frame clones appear in the TCRdb table, and some are missing; sequencing was by immunoSEQ multiplex PCR. Of approximately 130,000 clones detected, around 87% appear once; the ten largest clones hold 28%. The source material was peripheral blood. Every receptor here comes from a man in his sixties or seventies with active or convalescent COVID-19.

V is TRBV10-2 and J is TRBJ1-2, with D possibly TRBD1 on 6 matching bases. The CDR3 runs 13 residues. Trimming stripped 6 bases from V and 2 bases from J, with 10 bases between. Germline CDR1 and CDR2: WSHSY and SAAADI. The DNA for the CDR3 is TGCGCCAGCAGCCCTGGACAGAACTATGGCTACACCTTC. This sequence encodes CASSPGQNYGYTF.

The J gene is TRBJ2-1, the V gene TRBV28, with TRBD2 matching 10 bases. The CDR3 is 15 residues long. Germline CDR1 MDHEN, CDR2 SYDVKM. Germline trimming cut 6 bases from V and 3 bases from J; bases unmatched to any gene: 5. This chain's CDR3 is CASSLSGRDYNEQFF. The CDR3, as DNA: TGTGCCAGCAGCCTGAGCGGGAGGGACTACAATGAGCAGTTCTTC.

The chain has TRBV9 and TRBJ2-2, with D hard to call. Trimming took off 1 base at V and 4 bases at J, with 5 bases between the two ends. The germline V gene encodes CDR1 SGDLS and CDR2 YYNGEE. This CDR3 is 13 amino acids long. As DNA, the CDR3 is TGTGCCAGCAGCGTAATCGGCACCGGGGAGCTGTTTTTT. Translating it yields CASSVIGTGELFF.

The V and J genes are TRBV9 and TRBJ2-1, with 10 nucleotides matching TRBD2. There are 16 residues in the CDR3. The V gene's germline CDR1 is SGDLS and CDR2 YYNGEE. The V segment lost 4 bases and the J segment 10 bases; nucleotides outside the gene matches: 14. Here the CDR3 DNA reads TGTGCCAGCAGCCCAGAGGCTAGCGGGAGTCCTGGGGAGCAGTTCTTC. Amino acids: CASSPEASGSPGEQFF.

This chain uses TRBV27 with TRBJ2-3, with 8 bases fitting TRBD2. This CDR3 has 19 amino acids. The V segment lost 4 bases and the J segment 3 bases; nucleotides outside the gene matches: 18. Germline V CDR1 and CDR2: MNHEY, SMNVEV (reference sequence). CDR3 coding DNA: TGTGCCAGCAGTTCGACAAGCTATTACCCGGGACTAGTGACAGATACGCAGTATTTT. Its protein is CASSSTSYYPGLVTDTQYF.

The V call is TRBV18, the J call TRBJ1-2; 8 bases are shared with TRBD1. Germline loops: CDR1 KGHSH, CDR2 LQKENI. This CDR3 comprises 14 residues. The V and J ends lost 5 bases and 2 bases, in that order; junction bases with no gene match: 4. The CDR3 DNA follows: TGTGCCAGCTCAAGACAGGGGACCAACTATGGCTACACCTTC. Protein sequence: CASSRQGTNYGYTF.

The V and J genes are TRBV12-3 or TRBV12-4 and TRBJ1-2; D is ambiguous. V was pared by 3 bases and J by 4 bases, with 9 bases between. The CDR3 length is 13 residues. The CDR3 spells CASSLSGSYGYTF. The CDR3, as DNA: TGTGCCAGCAGTTTGTCGGGGTCCTATGGCTACACCTTC.

This chain joins TRBV4-1 and TRBJ2-7; 11 bases are shared with TRBD2. V dropped 0 bases and J dropped 2; count of bases not matched to a gene: 9. Germline V gene sequence: CDR1 MGHRA, CDR2 YSYEKL. This CDR3 has 18 amino acids. The CDR3 spells CASSQDWLAGGLAYEQYF. The CDR3 bases are TGCGCCAGCAGCCAAGATTGGCTAGCGGGAGGCCTGGCCTACGAGCAGTACTTC.

This clone was observed once. This sequence joins TRBV10-3 and TRBJ2-1; 12 nucleotides match TRBD2. This CDR3 contains 15 residues. The junction had 0 bases not matched to a gene; V was cut back by 4 bases and J by 2 bases. In germline, CDR1 is ENHRY, CDR2 SYGVKD. In DNA, the CDR3 is TGTGCCATCAGTGGGACTAGCGGGACCTACAATGAGCAGTTCTTC. It is translated as CAISGTSGTYNEQFF.

J is TRBJ1-1 and V is TRBV6-5; TRBD1 might be the D (6 bases). Germline V gives CDR1 MNHEY, CDR2 SVGAGI. The CDR3 loop spans 13 amino acids. V was trimmed by 6 bases and J by 6 bases, leaving 14 bases between them. CDR3 sequence: CASRLYRASEAFF. The DNA for the CDR3 is TGTGCCAGCAGGCTCTACAGGGCCTCTGAAGCTTTCTTT.

Many counts were recorded for this clone. V is TRBV28 and J is TRBJ2-2; D unresolved. This CDR3 region has 14 residues. The germline V gene encodes CDR1 MDHEN and CDR2 SYDVKM. V shed 5 bases and J shed 5 bases, with 12 bases lying between them. The CDR3 loop reads CASSHSTVTGELFF. CDR3 coding DNA: TGTGCCAGCAGTCACAGCACAGTAACCGGGGAGCTGTTTTTT. The whole variable domain, filled in from reference TRBV28 and TRBJ2-2, reads DVKVTQSSRYLVKRTGEKVFLECVQDMDHENMFWYRQDPGLGLRLIYFSYDVKMKEKGDIPEGYSVSREKKERFSLILESASTNQTSMYLCASSHSTVTGELFFGEGSRLTVL.

This chain uses TRBV7-9 with TRBJ1-6; D is ambiguous. The CDR3 length is 15 residues. CDR1 is SEHNR and CDR2 is FQNEAQ in the germline V gene (reference sequence). Between the trimmed V and J ends, which lost 2 bases and 3 bases, there was a span of 8 bases. The DNA for the CDR3 is TGTGCCAGCAGCTTATCCGGCGGCTATAATTCACCCCTCCACTTT. Translation: CASSLSGGYNSPLHF. Full variable domain (rest looked up from reference TRBV7-9 and TRBJ1-6): DTGVSQNPRHKITKRGQNVTFRCDPISEHNRLYWYRQTLGQGPEFLTYFQNEAQLEKSRLLSDRFSAERPKGSFSTLEIQRTEQGDSAMYLCASSLSGGYNSPLHFGNGTRLTVT.